The 26 T cell receptor beta chains in this list originate from one sample, sequenced in a study of cytomegalovirus exposure and HLA in healthy donors (dated by TCRdb to 2017 to 2019). The library was built by means of the immunoSEQ multiplex PCR assay. For the multiplex PCR, a mixture combining 60 forward primers for TCR Vbeta segments and 13 reverse primers for TCR Jbeta segments was used. Here the immuneACCESS table is served through TCRdb, limited to in-frame sequences with V and J called. Missing clones are a known gap in these copies; in checked studies unresolved V genes cover under half, and the rest lacks a known reason. This sample has some 170,000 clones in its table, and around 85% of those were observed once. The ten most abundant clones make up about 0.93% of the sample. The material sequenced was PBMCs. Source of these receptors: a woman between 25 and 40 years old in good health and CMV-seronegative.

The chain couples TRBV28 to TRBJ2-6; D perhaps matches TRBD2 (5 bases). The CDR3 sequence is 15 residues long. Per germline, CDR1 MDHEN and CDR2 SYDVKM. The germline V and J ends were trimmed by 5 bases and 2 bases, with 10 bases remaining between them. The CDR3 DNA is TGTGCCAGCAGTATAGGCGGGCCTGGGGCCAACGTCCTGACTTTC. It yields the protein CASSIGGPGANVLTF.

This sequence joins TRBV5-1 and TRBJ2-2; TRBD2 matches at 16 bases. In germline, CDR1 is SGHRS, CDR2 YFSETQ. CDR3 length equals 18 residues. Trimming cost V 3 bases and J 4 bases; bases outside gene matches: 6. The CDR3, as DNA: TGCGCCAGCAGCTCCGGGACTAGCGGGGGGGTGAGCACCGGGGAGCTGTTTTTT. Its protein is CASSSGTSGGVSTGELFF.

For the CDR3, the DNA is TGTGCCAGCAGTTTCCGAGACAGGGGCGAGCAGTACTTC. Amino acids: CASSFRDRGEQYF. This sequence joins TRBV27 and TRBJ2-7; 8 bases agree with TRBD1. The J segment lost 6 bases and the V segment lost 3 bases, leaving 4 bases of the junction unmatched. The germline gives CDR1 MNHEY, CDR2 SMNVEV (reference sequence). This CDR3 region has 13 residues.

V gene TRBV7-2 combines with J gene TRBJ2-1; D may be TRBD2 (6 bases). The CDR3 is made up of 16 amino acids. Deletions cut 1 base from V and 2 bases from J, with 12 bases between. Germline loops: CDR1 SGHTA, CDR2 FQGNSA. CDR3 in DNA: TGTGCCAGCAGCTTAGGGTGGCGGGGAGCCTACAATGAGCAGTTCTTC. This encodes CASSLGWRGAYNEQFF.

The V call is TRBV7-9, the J call TRBJ1-5; 7 bases agree with TRBD1. Germline-derived CDR1 and CDR2 are SEHNR and FQNEAQ (reference sequence). CDR3 length equals 15 residues. Trimming cost V 1 base and J 7 bases; bases outside gene matches: 7. This CDR3 reads CASSLGGGGGQPQHF. In nucleotides, the CDR3 is TGTGCCAGCAGCTTAGGAGGGGGCGGCGGCCAGCCCCAGCATTTT.

The chain couples TRBV30 to TRBJ2-5; TRBD2 matches 11 bases. With V trimmed by 4 bases and J by 2 bases, 3 bases remained unmatched. From germline, CDR1 is GTSNPN and CDR2 SVGIG (reference sequence). The CDR3 runs to 14 residues. As DNA, the CDR3 is TGTGCCTGGACGGGACTAGCGGTGCAAGAGACCCAGTACTTC. Its translation is CAWTGLAVQETQYF.

This clone showed up just a few times. The V call is TRBV6-1, the J call TRBJ1-2, with a possible D match to TRBD1 (5 bases). CDR3 length equals 15 residues. Trimming left V 4 bases short and J 2 bases short, with 14 bases between. Per germline, CDR1 MNHNS and CDR2 SASEGT. DNA for the CDR3: TGTGCCAGCAGTGGACAGCGTGGTAGGAACTATGGCTACACCTTC. Protein sequence: CASSGQRGRNYGYTF.

The chain links TRBV28 to TRBJ1-2, with no clear D. This CDR3 spans 14 amino acids. Trimming stripped 10 bases from V and 4 bases from J, with 19 bases between. Germline values: CDR1 MDHEN, CDR2 SYDVKM. Here the CDR3 reads CATSLGGEGYGYTF. CDR3 nucleotide sequence: TGTGCCACCTCTCTTGGTGGGGAGGGCTATGGCTACACCTTC.

The chain combines TRBV30 with TRBJ1-1; 8 bases match TRBD1. Losses at the gene ends were 8 bases for V and 1 base for J; bases not matched to a gene: 12. This CDR3 comprises 15 residues. Germline V gene sequence: CDR1 GTSNPN, CDR2 SVGIG (reference sequence). The CDR3 DNA sequence: TGTGCCAGAGGAGGACAGGGCTACAGGAACACTGAAGCTTTCTTT. It is translated as CARGGQGYRNTEAFF. Based on the CDR3 plus reference TRBV30 and TRBJ1-1, the full variable domain is SQTIHQWPATLVQPVGSPLSLECTVEGTSNPNLYWYRQAAGRGLQLLFYSVGIGQISSEVPQNLSASRPQDRQFILSSKKLLLSDSGFYLCARGGQGYRNTEAFFGQGTRLTVV.

CDR3 bases: TGCGCCAGCAGTGAGTCTCCCCCCTCAAGGCAGGGTCGCGAGACCCAGTACTTC. It encodes CASSESPPSRQGRETQYF. The chain carries TRBV10-1 and TRBJ2-5; possibly TRBD1 for D (5 bases). The CDR3 totals 18 residues. V lost 0 bases, J lost 5 bases, and 22 bases lay in between. The germline V gene has CDR1 WNHNN and CDR2 SYGVQD (reference sequence).

The gene calls are TRBV7-9 and TRBJ2-2; a possible D gene is TRBD2 (5 bases). V was pared by 3 bases and J by 6 bases, with 11 bases between. The CDR3 length is 14 residues. The germline CDR1 and CDR2 sequences are SEHNR and FQNEAQ (reference sequence). CDR3 DNA: TGTGCCAGCAGCTTGGCTAGCCGGGCCGGGGAGCTGTTTTTT. Translated: CASSLASRAGELFF.

The genes are TRBV7-9 and TRBJ2-7; TRBD2 matches 10 bases. The germline V gene has CDR1 SEHNR and CDR2 FQNEAQ (reference sequence). The CDR3 loop spans 17 amino acids. V trimming: 3 bases; J trimming: 4 bases; junction bases outside the gene matches: 12. The chain's CDR3 is CASSFPWTSGKSYEQYF. DNA of the CDR3: TGTGCCAGCAGCTTTCCGTGGACTAGCGGAAAAAGTTACGAGCAGTACTTC. The entire variable domain, with the rest obtained from reference TRBV7-9 and TRBJ2-7, is as follows: DTGVSQNPRHKITKRGQNVTFRCDPISEHNRLYWYRQTLGQGPEFLTYFQNEAQLEKSRLLSDRFSAERPKGSFSTLEIQRTEQGDSAMYLCASSFPWTSGKSYEQYFGPGTRLTVT.

The rearrangement links TRBV30 to TRBJ2-5, with D perhaps matching TRBD2 (5 bases). The V and J ends lost 2 bases and 5 bases respectively, with 15 bases between them. Germline V gene lookup returns CDR1 GTSNPN and CDR2 SVGIG (reference sequence). The CDR3 is 14 residues long. In nucleotides, the CDR3 is TGTGCCTGGAGTAAAGCGGCAACATGGGAGACCCAGTACTTC. This gives the protein CAWSKAATWETQYF.

This chain uses TRBV9 with TRBJ2-2; 8 bases are a match to TRBD1. Germline V gene sequence: CDR1 SGDLS, CDR2 YYNGEE. This CDR3 region has 16 residues. The V segment lost 3 bases and the J segment 3 bases; nucleotides outside the gene matches: 7. As DNA, the CDR3 is TGTGCCAGCAGCGGCACAGGGGGTGGGTACACCGGGGAGCTGTTTTTT. This codes for CASSGTGGGYTGELFF. The variable domain in full, with the rest retrieved from reference TRBV9 and TRBJ2-2, is DSGVTQTPKHLITATGQRVTLRCSPRSGDLSVYWYQQSLDQGLQFLIQYYNGEERAKGNILERFSAQQFPDLHSELNLSSLELGDSALYFCASSGTGGGYTGELFFGEGSRLTVL.

V is TRBV7-8 and J is TRBJ1-2; TRBD1 is a possible D gene (6 bases). This CDR3 spans 17 amino acids. Germline loops: CDR1 SGHVS, CDR2 FQNEAQ. The V end lost 0 bases, the J end lost 6 bases, and 20 bases lay between the germline ends. The CDR3 sequence: CASSLALGQSYKDGYTF. The CDR3 DNA reads TGTGCCAGCAGCTTAGCGCTGGGACAATCATATAAGGATGGCTACACCTTC.

The sample holds a few counts of this clone. This rearrangement joins TRBV7-9 to TRBJ1-1, with D perhaps TRBD1 (5 bases). V lost 8 bases to trimming and J lost 5 bases, with 12 bases between them. The CDR3 contains 12 residues. Germline values: CDR1 SEHNR, CDR2 FQNEAQ (reference sequence). CDR3 protein: CASRRGGTEAFF. In DNA form, the CDR3 reads TGTGCCAGCCGGCGCGGGGGGACTGAAGCTTTCTTT.

The chain joins TRBV18 to TRBJ1-1, with TRBD1 identical over 9 bases. V dropped 2 bases and J dropped 4; count of bases not matched to a gene: 2. The CDR3 contains 14 residues. CDR1 KGHSH and CDR2 LQKENI come from the germline V gene. The CDR3 bases are TGTGCCAGCTCACCAGACAGGGGGGCCACTGAAGCTTTCTTT. Translated, it gives CASSPDRGATEAFF.

The rearrangement joins TRBV4-1 to TRBJ1-4, with 7 positions matching TRBD1. Germline V gene lookup returns CDR1 MGHRA and CDR2 YSYEKL. The junction had 13 bases not matched to a gene; V was cut back by 4 bases and J by 8 bases. CDR3 length: 16 amino acids. Written as DNA, the CDR3 is TGCGCCAGCAGCCTGGGACAGCAGTATAATTGGGAAAAACTGTTTTTT. Amino acids: CASSLGQQYNWEKLFF.

The V call is TRBV6-7, the J call TRBJ1-4; TRBD1 might be the D (6 bases). TRBV6-7 is marked as an open reading frame, function uncertain. The CDR3 has 15 residues. V lost 7 bases to trimming and J lost 5 bases, with 17 bases between them. The CDR3 DNA sequence: TGTGCCAGCATCACTACCGGGACACCCAATGAAAAACTGTTTTTT. This translates into CASITTGTPNEKLFF.

The V gene is TRBV29-1, the J gene TRBJ1-3, with D unresolved. V was cut by 6 bases and J by 0 bases, with 15 bases left in between. The CDR3 has 15 residues. Germline lookup yields CDR1 SQVTM and CDR2 ANQGSEA. CDR3: CSVFGLAGSGNTIYF. The CDR3, as DNA: TGCAGCGTGTTCGGACTGGCGGGCTCTGGAAACACCATATATTTT.

The chain combines TRBV28 with TRBJ1-3, with a tentative D call TRBD1 (5 bases). Germline CDR1 and CDR2: MDHEN and SYDVKM. CDR3 size: 14 residues. V was pared by 3 bases and J by 4 bases, with 10 bases between. The DNA for the CDR3 is TGTGCCAGCAGTTTTTTGGGGCGAGGAAACACCATATATTTT. It codes for CASSFLGRGNTIYF.

The chain combines TRBV27 with TRBJ2-7; no clear D. This CDR3 comprises 13 residues. Germline assignment: CDR1 MNHEY and CDR2 SMNVEV (reference sequence). The ends were cut back, 7 bases at V and 3 bases at J, with 13 bases in the middle. The CDR3 spells CASKERNGYEQYF. CDR3 DNA: TGTGCCAGCAAAGAGAGAAACGGCTACGAGCAGTACTTC.

V usage is TRBV5-4 and J usage is TRBJ2-3, with 7 bases that match TRBD2. The length of the CDR3 is 14 residues. The junction had 9 bases not matched to a gene; V was cut back by 4 bases and J by 7 bases. Germline V gene data show CDR1 as SGHNT and CDR2 as YYREEE (reference sequence). In DNA, the CDR3 is TGTGCCAGCAGCCAAGCGGGGAGGCGCAATACGCAGTATTTT. Protein product: CASSQAGRRNTQYF.

This chain joins TRBV9 and TRBJ2-3; D gene ambiguous. The CDR3 is 16 amino acids. Trimming pared 0 bases from V and 1 base from J, leaving 12 bases between. The germline V gene has CDR1 SGDLS and CDR2 YYNGEE. This CDR3 is CASSVVYCPCTDTQYF. DNA of the CDR3: TGTGCCAGCAGCGTAGTGTATTGTCCTTGCACAGATACGCAGTATTTT.

This sequence joins TRBV28 and TRBJ2-5, with TRBD1 matching over 7 bases. The germline gives CDR1 MDHEN, CDR2 SYDVKM. J gave up 5 bases and V 2 bases, and 17 bases lay outside the gene matches. The CDR3 consists of 18 residues. CDR3 region: CASSLIGVLKGGGETQYF. Here the CDR3 DNA reads TGTGCCAGCAGTTTAATTGGGGTCCTGAAAGGGGGCGGGGAGACCCAGTACTTC.

Only one count was recorded for this clone. The chain recombines TRBV5-1 with TRBJ2-5, with D maybe TRBD1 (5 bases). Matching the DNA end better, TRBJ2-7 makes the J call doubtful. The CDR3 spans 13 residues. CDR1 is SGHRS, CDR2 YFSETQ, per germline. CDR3 DNA: TGCGCCAGCAGCCCCAGGGTGTCCTACGAGCAGTACTTC. Translated: CASSPRVSYEQYF.